The source of this T cell receptor (beta chain) is a study of T cells in Graves' hyperthyroidism and ophthalmopathy (dated by TCRdb to the late 2010s). Notes on the research overall: Peripheral blood samples were taken at initial diagnosis, before any treatment was given. TCR Vbeta CDR3 sequencing of around 130 peripheral blood samples (approximately 44 ophthalmopathy, under 80 hyperthyroidism and approximately 17 progressor patients) is reported in the paper. Prospective prediction of ophthalmopathy was tested in an independent validation cohort consisting of some 18 hyperthyroidism patients and some 15 patients who later progressed to ophthalmopathy. The 100 or so discovery patients were randomly split 7:3 into training and test sets. Following sampling, methimazole starting at 30 mg daily was given to hyperthyroidism patients, and high-dose intravenous methylprednisolone was given to ophthalmopathy patients. The study also compared thyroid tissue and blood T-cell repertoires from five or six Graves' hyperthyroidism patients. TCR V-J signatures able to tell the groups apart were searched for in a discovery cohort of 95 to 100 patients, of whom around 42 had Graves' ophthalmopathy and around 57 had stable Graves' hyperthyroidism.

Hyperthyroidism patients were newly diagnosed, with disease duration under 2 months, and aged 18 to 65 years. Any patient with an uncontrolled infection, another autoimmune disease, pregnancy or lactation was excluded. Clinical symptoms, serum thyroxine and TRAb, thyroid ultrasound, and orbital computed tomography formed the basis for the diagnoses. Blood from progressor patients was collected at the time of first diagnosis with hyperthyroidism, before any ophthalmopathy symptoms had appeared. PBMCs were separated from 7.5 to 10 ml of fresh peripheral blood using Ficoll-Paque density gradient centrifugation. Patients classed as progressors first received a Graves' hyperthyroidism diagnosis and then went on to develop ophthalmopathy during follow-up. Total RNA was extracted using Trizol reagent, and RNA quality was assessed on an Agilent 2100 Bioanalyzer. What the authors observed across the whole study: In cross-validation, a model built on a 13 V-J signature told ophthalmopathy apart from stable hyperthyroidism with about 90% sensitivity and about 81% specificity, and in testing the same model reached 80%/75%. Most expanded thyroid clonotypes (frequency above 0.001) were also detected in blood, a finding suggesting that blood repertoires may reflect thyroid immune responses. During validation, the model predicted progression to ophthalmopathy a median of about 6.5 months ahead of onset, with around 65% sensitivity and roughly 75% specificity. Sample size was not statistically predetermined, and blinding of investigators to group allocation was not performed.

Reading from cysteine to phenylalanine, the CDR3 counts 15 amino acids. Of all the DNA, just the CDR3 is kept, 45 bases in frame from base 1. V is pared back by 0 bases and J by 2 bases, with 12 bases lying between the germline termini. The CDR1 and CDR2 encoded by the germline V gene (reference sequence) are DFQATT and SNEGSKA. The TCR beta CDR3 regions were amplified from the RNA transcripts. For the first round of RT-PCR on the TCR CDR3, the HTBI primer set was used together with the Qiagen OneStep RT-PCR kit. A second multiplex PCR round built the libraries, followed by size selection and purification. The libraries were sequenced on an Illumina HiSeq2000 using paired-end 100 bp reads. Regarding the original processing steps: SOAPnuke was used to process the raw data, throwing out any read that contained adapters or uncalled bases, had a mean Phred below 15, or lacked an exact constant-primer or identifier match. COPE v1.2.5 was used to merge high-quality paired reads, and clonotypes were defined as unique nucleotide sequences. MiTCR v1.1 was used to align clonotypes to the IMGT TRBV, TRBD and TRBJ reference segments. Analysis was restricted to V-J combinations with a frequency above 0.0001, which covered roughly 99% of repertoires. The TCS score was defined as F50 (clonal expansion) divided by E x V (chaos), with BLOSUM62-based TCRdist calculated between CDR3 peptides within each V-J. Welch's t-statistics and random forest reduced just over 500 V-J features to roughly 13, which were used in a naive Bayes classifier (R e1071). The public reads were reanalyzed by TCRdb: fastp trimming at Q25, MiXCR alignment, in-frame beta chains only. One record per CDR3 amino acid sequence lists the most common genes and DNA. TCRdb's processing, not the authors', yielded these V and J calls. The sample table contains around 700,000 distinct CDR3 sequences; only one count was recorded for over 15% of them. Roughly 17% of the sample is held by the ten biggest clonotypes.

This clonotype has at least ten counts. Its binding antigen is unknown. Qualities for individual bases were not recorded, and no much larger clone is one base off. Sequenced input: blood. The chain is encoded by TRBV20-1 joined to TRBJ2-3; the D gene is perhaps TRBD1, from 5 matching bases. The TCR was taken from a woman in her forties or fifties with Graves' hyperthyroidism that later progressed to Graves' ophthalmopathy. Here the CDR3 is given as CSARDVRDPTDTQYF. The bases are TGCAGTGCTAGAGATGTCAGGGATCCCACAGATACGCAGTATTTT.